The clone carrying this TCR beta chain occurred a few times. The data derive from a study of blood T cell repertoires in COVID-19. Assay: immunoSEQ multiplex PCR; the TCRdb copy retains only in-frame clones and omits some. The sample consists of approximately 150,000 clones, 70% to 85% of them appearing once. This CDR3 region has 12 residues. V was clipped by 3 bases and J by 8 bases, with 10 bases between them. Germline assignment: CDR1 MNHEY and CDR2 SVGEGT. The receptor was isolated from a woman aged 45 to 65 in a cohort sampled during active or convalescent COVID-19. Sequencing used peripheral blood. The V gene is TRBV6-2 or TRBV6-3, the J gene TRBJ1-2; TRBD1 is a possible D gene (5 bases). The DNA for the CDR3 is TGTGCCAGCAGTTATCAGGGAAACGGCTACACCTTC. As protein: CASSYQGNGYTF.